The 20 T cell receptor beta chains reported below all come from one sample, sequenced in a study of T cells in Graves' hyperthyroidism and ophthalmopathy. RNA transcripts were the template for amplifying TCR beta CDR3 regions. A set of HTBI primers served as the primers for a first-round RT-PCR of the TCR CDR3. TCRdb re-derived calls from the multiplex PCR reads in MiXCR, one entry per CDR3 protein. This table has a few hundred thousand distinct CDR3 sequences, 15% to 20% appearing once. The material sequenced was blood. The receptors come from a woman in her 50s with Graves' hyperthyroidism.

V gene TRBV7-9 combines with J gene TRBJ2-3; 9 nucleotides align to TRBD2. CDR1 and CDR2 (germline): SEHNR, FQNEAQ (reference sequence). J lost 3 bases, V lost 5 bases, and 6 bases had no gene match. The CDR3 covers 15 residues. CDR3 nucleotide sequence: TGTGCCAGCAGCAACGTGGGACTAGCTACAGATACGCAGTATTTT. Protein sequence: CASSNVGLATDTQYF.

There are a few counts of this clonotype. The chain couples TRBV9 to TRBJ2-1, with D possibly being TRBD1 or TRBD2 (6 bases each). V gave up 4 bases and J gave up 3 bases, with 11 bases separating them. CDR3 length: 14 amino acids. Germline assignment: CDR1 SGDLS and CDR2 YYNGEE. The CDR3 bases are TGTGCCAGCAGCACCGGGGGCGACTACAATGAGCAGTTCTTC. Protein sequence: CASSTGGDYNEQFF. The full variable domain, its missing parts supplied by reference TRBV9 and TRBJ2-1, is DSGVTQTPKHLITATGQRVTLRCSPRSGDLSVYWYQQSLDQGLQFLIQYYNGEERAKGNILERFSAQQFPDLHSELNLSSLELGDSALYFCASSTGGDYNEQFFGPGTRLTVL.

The chain links TRBV4-1 to TRBJ1-6; D unresolved. The V end was cut by 2 bases, the J end by 7 bases, with 12 bases between. The CDR3 runs 15 residues. The germline CDR1 and CDR2 sequences are MGHRA and YSYEKL. CDR3 DNA: TGCGCCAGCAGCCAAACCCGGGAGAAGAATTCACCCCTCCACTTT. It encodes CASSQTREKNSPLHF.

This clonotype was counted many times. V gene TRBV11-2 combines with J gene TRBJ1-1; D is uncertain. The CDR3 consists of 13 residues. Germline loops: CDR1 SGHAT, CDR2 FQNNGV. Trimming pared 6 bases from V and 1 base from J, leaving 9 bases between. The CDR3 reads CASSYTTNTEAFF. CDR3 in DNA: TGTGCCAGCAGTTATACAACGAACACTGAAGCTTTCTTT.

The chain recombines TRBV5-5 with TRBJ1-2; D is possibly TRBD1 (5 bases). CDR1 SGHKS and CDR2 YYEKEE come from the germline V gene (reference sequence). The CDR3 consists of 14 residues. Trimming removed 3 bases at V and 2 bases at J, with 11 bases between. The CDR3 loop is CASSYSGGNYGYTF. CDR3 bases: TGTGCCAGCAGCTACTCGGGGGGGAACTATGGCTACACCTTC.

The chain links TRBV3-1 to TRBJ2-1; D is undetermined. Germline-derived CDR1 and CDR2 are LGHDT and YNNKEL (reference sequence). The V end lost 0 bases, the J end lost 4 bases, and 4 bases lay between the germline ends. The CDR3 extends over 13 amino acids. The CDR3 DNA reads as TGTGCCAGCAGCCAAGACCAATACAATGAGCAGTTCTTC. As protein: CASSQDQYNEQFF.

The genes are TRBV6-1 and TRBJ2-1; D possibly uses TRBD1 or TRBD2 (5 bases each). The germline V gene encodes CDR1 MNHNS and CDR2 SASEGT. The CDR3 sequence is 14 residues long. V was pared by 5 bases and J by 15 bases, with 23 bases between. CDR3 residues: CASSPGPQIGIWFF. As DNA, the CDR3 is TGTGCCAGCAGTCCGGGACCCCAAATCGGTATATGGTTCTTC.

V gene TRBV15 combines with J gene TRBJ1-5, with 8 bases matching TRBD1. V lost 8 bases to trimming and J lost 3 bases; unmatched junction nucleotides: 12. Germline values: CDR1 LNHNV, CDR2 YYDKDF (reference sequence). The CDR3 spans 16 residues. CDR3 region: CATGGWRGQDNQPQHF. CDR3 nucleotides: TGTGCCACCGGCGGCTGGAGGGGACAGGACAATCAGCCCCAGCATTTT.

The rearrangement uses TRBV7-9 and TRBJ2-7; no clear D. Germline V lookup: CDR1 SEHNR, CDR2 FQNEAQ (reference sequence). The CDR3 loop spans 13 amino acids. The V end was cut by 5 bases, the J end by 4 bases, with 12 bases between. In DNA, the CDR3 is TGTGCCAGCAGCCAGGACGTTACATACGAGCAGTACTTC. Translation gives CASSQDVTYEQYF.

The genes are TRBV20-1 and TRBJ2-1; possibly TRBD2 for D (6 bases). Germline V gives CDR1 DFQATT, CDR2 SNEGSKA (reference sequence). V was cut by 1 base and J by 3 bases, with 10 bases left in between. The CDR3 length is 14 residues. The CDR3 sequence: CSARAAGSYNEQFF. The CDR3 DNA follows: TGCAGTGCTAGAGCGGCGGGAAGCTACAATGAGCAGTTCTTC.

This clonotype has at least ten counts. This sequence joins TRBV7-3 and TRBJ2-3; possibly TRBD1 for D (6 bases). Trimming stripped 5 bases from V and 5 bases from J, with 20 bases between. Germline V gene sequence: CDR1 SGHTA, CDR2 FQGTGA. CDR3 size: 16 residues. This CDR3 reads CASSLNGQTIGDTQYF. In nucleotides, the CDR3 is TGTGCCAGCAGCCTTAACGGACAGACTATAGGAGATACGCAGTATTTT.

This clonotype has a count of ten or more. The chain is built from TRBV7-9 and TRBJ2-1; 7 nucleotides agree with TRBD2. CDR3 size: 18 residues. Trimming at V came to 3 bases and at J to 3 bases, leaving 14 bases not matched to a gene. Germline CDR1 SEHNR, CDR2 FQNEAQ (reference sequence). CDR3 residues: CASSFGQAGWQFYNEQFF. The CDR3 region has the DNA TGTGCCAGCAGCTTCGGCCAAGCGGGATGGCAGTTCTACAATGAGCAGTTCTTC.

A few counts support this clonotype. J is TRBJ2-7 and V is TRBV27, with D possibly matching TRBD2 (6 bases). CDR3 length: 14 residues. The germline V gene encodes CDR1 MNHEY and CDR2 SMNVEV (reference sequence). Trimming left V 3 bases short and J 4 bases short, with 13 bases between. The CDR3 coding sequence is TGTGCCAGCAGTTTCCGGGGGAGGATTTACGAGCAGTACTTC. Its translation: CASSFRGRIYEQYF.

The gene calls are TRBV6-5 and TRBJ1-1, with D unclear. V shed 0 bases and J shed 5 bases, with 19 bases lying between them. This CDR3 is built from 17 residues. Per the germline V gene, CDR1 is MNHEY and CDR2 is SVGAGI. CDR3 in DNA: TGTGCCAGCAGTTACTCCCGGGCCGGCCCAGGAGGTACTGAAGCTTTCTTT. Its protein product is CASSYSRAGPGGTEAFF.

This clonotype showed up many times. V and J are TRBV27 and TRBJ2-5; perhaps TRBD2 as D (6 bases). This CDR3 comprises 16 residues. CDR1 MNHEY and CDR2 SMNVEV come from the germline V gene (reference sequence). Between the trimmed V and J ends, which lost 1 base and 0 bases, there was a span of 12 bases. The CDR3 DNA sequence: TGTGCCAGCAGTTTATTCGGGGGAGCGTACCAAGAGACCCAGTACTTC. Translated: CASSLFGGAYQETQYF.

In its sample, this clonotype was seen many times. J is TRBJ2-1 and V is TRBV5-1; 11 bases agree with TRBD2. V was clipped by 4 bases and J by 2 bases; unmatched bases: 2. Germline CDR1 is SGHRS and CDR2 is YFSETQ. This CDR3 contains 15 residues. The CDR3 loop reads CASSGGLAAYNEQFF. Written as DNA, the CDR3 is TGCGCCAGCAGCGGGGGACTAGCGGCCTACAATGAGCAGTTCTTC. Full variable domain (remainder filled in from reference TRBV5-1 and TRBJ2-1): KAGVTQTPRYLIKTRGQQVTLSCSPISGHRSVSWYQQTPGQGLQFLFEYFSETQRNKGNFPGRFSGRQFSNSRSEMNVSTLELGDSALYLCASSGGLAAYNEQFFGPGTRLTVL.

This clonotype was detected ten times or more. The gene calls are TRBV6-5 and TRBJ1-5; no reliable D call. The CDR3 extends over 15 amino acids. V lost 0 bases to trimming and J lost 0 bases, with 6 bases between them. The germline CDR1 and CDR2 sequences are MNHEY and SVGAGI. CDR3 coding DNA: TGTGCCAGCAGTTACTCGTGGGGTAGCAATCAGCCCCAGCATTTT. Residues: CASSYSWGSNQPQHF.

This clonotype occurred many times. The rearrangement links TRBV7-8 to TRBJ2-1, with D possibly TRBD2 on 5 matching bases. The CDR3 is 12 amino acids. The V gene lost 2 bases and the J gene lost 12 bases, with 11 bases spanning the gap. Looked up from germline, CDR1 is SGHVS and CDR2 is FQNEAQ. The DNA for the CDR3 is TGTGCCAGCAGCTTACGTCGGGATGGGCAGTTCTTC. It translates to CASSLRRDGQFF.

The chain combines TRBV3-1 with TRBJ1-2, with D tentatively TRBD1 (6 bases). V shed 7 bases and J shed 6 bases, with 15 bases lying between them. The CDR3 runs to 13 residues. Looked up from germline, CDR1 is LGHDT and CDR2 is YNNKEL (reference sequence). The CDR3 region has the DNA TGTGCCAGCACCCCTGAGTGGGGGCATGGCTACACCTTC. This translates into CASTPEWGHGYTF.

Notes on this clonotype: A much larger clonotype is one base distant, so this may be a read error. The final CDR3 position lacks the conserved phenylalanine or tryptophan, pointing to a likely read error. The chain is built from TRBV12-3 or TRBV12-4 and TRBJ1-1; no definite D call. The CDR3 covers 13 residues. Trimming removed 6 bases from V and 1 base from J, with 9 bases in between. In DNA, the CDR3 is TGTGCCAGCAGGCGTACATGGAACACTGAAGCTTTCCTT. This codes for CASRRTWNTEAFL.